This T cell receptor beta chain derives from a study of T cells in localized non-small cell lung cancer. The CDR3 covers 15 residues. The J segment lost 2 bases and the V segment lost 6 bases, leaving 9 bases of the junction unmatched. The germline gives CDR1 SQVTM, CDR2 ANQGSEA. The repertoire was sequenced with immunoSEQ multiplex PCR; TCRdb's copy has only in-frame clones and lacks some. The sample contains under 20,000 clones, 80% to 95% of which appear only once. The sequenced sample was peripheral blood, obtained before any cancer treatment. The genes are TRBV29-1 and TRBJ2-3; TRBD1 aligns across 9 bases. This sequence was found in a male donor older than 55 with stage I squamous cell lung carcinoma. This chain's CDR3 is CSVLGTGRNTDTQYF. The CDR3 DNA is TGCAGCGTCTTGGGGACAGGGAGGAACACAGATACGCAGTATTTT.